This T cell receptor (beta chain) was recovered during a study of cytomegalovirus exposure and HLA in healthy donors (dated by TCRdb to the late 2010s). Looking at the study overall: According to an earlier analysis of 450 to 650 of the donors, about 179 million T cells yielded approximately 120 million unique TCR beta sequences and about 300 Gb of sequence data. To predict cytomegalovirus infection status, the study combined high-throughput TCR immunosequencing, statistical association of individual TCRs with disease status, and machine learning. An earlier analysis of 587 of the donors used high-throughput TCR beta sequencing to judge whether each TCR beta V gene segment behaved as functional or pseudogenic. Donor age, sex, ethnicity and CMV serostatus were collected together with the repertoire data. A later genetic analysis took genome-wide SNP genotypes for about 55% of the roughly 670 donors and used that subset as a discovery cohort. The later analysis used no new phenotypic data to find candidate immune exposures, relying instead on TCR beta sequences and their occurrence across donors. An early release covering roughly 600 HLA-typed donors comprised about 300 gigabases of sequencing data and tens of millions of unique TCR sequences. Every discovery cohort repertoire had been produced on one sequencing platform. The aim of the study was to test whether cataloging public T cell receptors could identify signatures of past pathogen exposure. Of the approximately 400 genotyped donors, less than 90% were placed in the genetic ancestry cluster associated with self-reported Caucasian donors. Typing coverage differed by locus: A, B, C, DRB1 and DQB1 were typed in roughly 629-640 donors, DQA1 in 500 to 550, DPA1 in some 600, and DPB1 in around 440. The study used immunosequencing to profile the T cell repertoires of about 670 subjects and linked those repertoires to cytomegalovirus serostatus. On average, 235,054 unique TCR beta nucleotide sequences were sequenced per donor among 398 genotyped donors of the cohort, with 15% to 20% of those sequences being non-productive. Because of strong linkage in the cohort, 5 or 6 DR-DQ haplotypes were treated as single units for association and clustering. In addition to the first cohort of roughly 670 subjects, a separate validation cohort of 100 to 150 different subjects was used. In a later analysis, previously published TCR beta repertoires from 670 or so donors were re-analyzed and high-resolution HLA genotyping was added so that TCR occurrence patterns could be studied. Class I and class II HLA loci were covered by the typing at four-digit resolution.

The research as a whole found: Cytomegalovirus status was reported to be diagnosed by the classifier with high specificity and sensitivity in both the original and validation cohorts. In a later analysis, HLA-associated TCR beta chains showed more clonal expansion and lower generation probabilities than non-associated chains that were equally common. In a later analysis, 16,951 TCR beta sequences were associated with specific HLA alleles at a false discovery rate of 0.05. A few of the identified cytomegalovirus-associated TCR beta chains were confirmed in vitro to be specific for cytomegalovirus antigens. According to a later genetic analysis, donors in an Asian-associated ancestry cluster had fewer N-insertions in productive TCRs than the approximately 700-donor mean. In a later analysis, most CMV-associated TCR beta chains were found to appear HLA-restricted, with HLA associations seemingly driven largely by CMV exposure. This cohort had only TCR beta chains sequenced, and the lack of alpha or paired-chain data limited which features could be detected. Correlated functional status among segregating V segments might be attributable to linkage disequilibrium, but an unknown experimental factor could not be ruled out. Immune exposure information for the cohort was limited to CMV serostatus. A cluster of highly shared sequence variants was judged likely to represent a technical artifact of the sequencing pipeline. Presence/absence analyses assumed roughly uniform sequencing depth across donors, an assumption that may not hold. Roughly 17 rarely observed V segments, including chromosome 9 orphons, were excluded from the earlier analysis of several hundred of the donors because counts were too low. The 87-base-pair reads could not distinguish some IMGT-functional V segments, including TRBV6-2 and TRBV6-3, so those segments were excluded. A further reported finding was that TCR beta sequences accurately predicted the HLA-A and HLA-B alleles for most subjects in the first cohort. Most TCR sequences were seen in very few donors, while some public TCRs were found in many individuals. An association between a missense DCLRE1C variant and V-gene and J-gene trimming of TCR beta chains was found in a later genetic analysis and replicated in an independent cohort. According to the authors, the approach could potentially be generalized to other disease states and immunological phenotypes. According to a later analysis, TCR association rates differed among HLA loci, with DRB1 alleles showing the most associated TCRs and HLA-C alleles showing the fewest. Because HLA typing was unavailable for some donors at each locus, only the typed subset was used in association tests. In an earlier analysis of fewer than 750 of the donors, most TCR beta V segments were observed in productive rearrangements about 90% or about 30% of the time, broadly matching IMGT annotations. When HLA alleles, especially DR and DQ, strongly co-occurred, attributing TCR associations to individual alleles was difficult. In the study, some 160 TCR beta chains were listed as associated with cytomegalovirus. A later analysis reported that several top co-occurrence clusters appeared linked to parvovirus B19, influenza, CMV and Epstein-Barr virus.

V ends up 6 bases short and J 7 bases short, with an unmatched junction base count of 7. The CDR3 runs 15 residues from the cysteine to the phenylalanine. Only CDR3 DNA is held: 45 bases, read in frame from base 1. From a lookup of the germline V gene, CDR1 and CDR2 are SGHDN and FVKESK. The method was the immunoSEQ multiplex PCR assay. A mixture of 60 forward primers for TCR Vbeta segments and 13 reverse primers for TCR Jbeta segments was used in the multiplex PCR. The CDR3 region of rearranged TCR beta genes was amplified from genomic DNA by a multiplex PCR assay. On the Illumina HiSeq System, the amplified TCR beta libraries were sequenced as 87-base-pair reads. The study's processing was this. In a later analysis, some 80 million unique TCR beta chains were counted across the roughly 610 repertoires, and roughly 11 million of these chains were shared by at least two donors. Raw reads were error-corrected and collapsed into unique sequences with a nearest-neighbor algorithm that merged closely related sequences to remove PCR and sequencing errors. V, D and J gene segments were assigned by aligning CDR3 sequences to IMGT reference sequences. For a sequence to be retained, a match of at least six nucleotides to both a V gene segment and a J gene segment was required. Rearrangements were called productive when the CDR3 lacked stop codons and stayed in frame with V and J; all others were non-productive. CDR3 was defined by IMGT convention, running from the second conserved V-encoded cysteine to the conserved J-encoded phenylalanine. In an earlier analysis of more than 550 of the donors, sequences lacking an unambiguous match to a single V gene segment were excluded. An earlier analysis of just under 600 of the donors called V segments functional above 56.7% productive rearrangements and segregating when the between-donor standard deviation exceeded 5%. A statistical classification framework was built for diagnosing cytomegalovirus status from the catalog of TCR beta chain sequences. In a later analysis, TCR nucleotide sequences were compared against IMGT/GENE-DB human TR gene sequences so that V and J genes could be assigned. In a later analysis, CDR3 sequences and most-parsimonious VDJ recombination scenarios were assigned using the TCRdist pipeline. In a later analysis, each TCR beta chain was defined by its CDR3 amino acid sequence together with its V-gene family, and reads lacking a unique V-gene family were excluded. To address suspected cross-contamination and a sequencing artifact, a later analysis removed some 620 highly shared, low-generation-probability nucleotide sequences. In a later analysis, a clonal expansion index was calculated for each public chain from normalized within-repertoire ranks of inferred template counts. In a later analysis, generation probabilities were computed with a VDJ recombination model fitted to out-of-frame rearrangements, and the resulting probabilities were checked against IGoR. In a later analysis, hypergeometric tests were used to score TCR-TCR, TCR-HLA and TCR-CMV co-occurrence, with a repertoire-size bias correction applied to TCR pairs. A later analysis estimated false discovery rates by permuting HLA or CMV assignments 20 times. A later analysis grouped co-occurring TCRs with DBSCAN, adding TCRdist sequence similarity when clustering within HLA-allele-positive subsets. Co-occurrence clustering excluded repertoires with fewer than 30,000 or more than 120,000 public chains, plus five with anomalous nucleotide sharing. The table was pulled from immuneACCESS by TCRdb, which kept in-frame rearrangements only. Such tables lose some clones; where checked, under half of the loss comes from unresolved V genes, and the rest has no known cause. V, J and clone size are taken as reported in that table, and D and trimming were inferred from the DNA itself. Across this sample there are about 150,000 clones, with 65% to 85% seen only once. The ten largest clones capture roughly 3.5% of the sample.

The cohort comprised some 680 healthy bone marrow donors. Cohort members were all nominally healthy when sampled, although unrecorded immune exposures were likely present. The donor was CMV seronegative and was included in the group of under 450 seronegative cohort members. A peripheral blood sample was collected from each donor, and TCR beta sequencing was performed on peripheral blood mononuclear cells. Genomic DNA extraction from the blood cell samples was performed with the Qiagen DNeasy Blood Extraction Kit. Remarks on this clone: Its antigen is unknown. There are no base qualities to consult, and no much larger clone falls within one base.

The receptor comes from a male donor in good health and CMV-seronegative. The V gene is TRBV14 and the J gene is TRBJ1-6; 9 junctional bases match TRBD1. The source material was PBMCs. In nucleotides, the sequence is TGTGCCAGCAGAGAACGACAGGGGGTGAATTCACCCCTCCACTTT. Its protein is CASRERQGVNSPLHF.